This T cell receptor beta chain was retrieved from a study of T cell changes during pregnancy in multiple sclerosis. Sequencing was performed with immunoSEQ multiplex PCR; in TCRdb, only in-frame clones are kept and a portion is missing. The table shows fewer than 45,000 clones, with roughly 91% occurring only once. CDR1 SQVTM and CDR2 ANQGSEA come from the germline V gene. The V end lost 7 bases, the J end lost 7 bases, and 13 bases lay between the germline ends. The CDR3 consists of 11 residues. The chain has TRBV29-1 and TRBJ1-2, with no clear D. The starting material was CD4+ T cells from peripheral blood mononuclear cells, obtained in the second trimester of pregnancy. The TCR comes from a female donor in good health, enrolled as a control in a pregnancy study. The CDR3 reads CSGKQTIGYTF. The CDR3 nucleotides read TGCAGCGGAAAGCAGACAATTGGCTACACCTTC. Filled out from reference TRBV29-1 and TRBJ1-2, the complete variable domain reads SAVISQKPSRDICQRGTSLTIQCQVDSQVTMMFWYRQQPGQSLTLIATANQGSEATYESGFVIDKFPISRPNLTFSTLTVSNMSPEDSSIYLCSGKQTIGYTFGSGTRLTVV.